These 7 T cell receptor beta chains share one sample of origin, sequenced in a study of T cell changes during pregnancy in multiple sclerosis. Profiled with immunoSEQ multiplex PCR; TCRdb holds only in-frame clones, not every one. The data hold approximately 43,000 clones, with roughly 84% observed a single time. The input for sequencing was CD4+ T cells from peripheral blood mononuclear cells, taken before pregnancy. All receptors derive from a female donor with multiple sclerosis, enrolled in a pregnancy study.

The CDR3 region is CASSLGSSGNTIYF. The CDR3 nucleotides are TGCGCCAGCAGCTTGGGCAGCTCTGGAAACACCATATATTTT. The rearrangement joins TRBV5-1 to TRBJ1-3, with D uncertain. The CDR3 sequence is 14 residues long. The V end lost 0 bases, the J end lost 0 bases, and 4 bases lay between the germline ends. Germline V gene sequence: CDR1 SGHRS, CDR2 YFSETQ.

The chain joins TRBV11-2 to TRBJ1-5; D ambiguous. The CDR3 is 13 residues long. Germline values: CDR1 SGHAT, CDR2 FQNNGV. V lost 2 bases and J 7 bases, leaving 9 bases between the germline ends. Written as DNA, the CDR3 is TGTGCCAGCAGCTTAAACAGTCCGCAGCCCCAGCATTTT. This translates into CASSLNSPQPQHF.

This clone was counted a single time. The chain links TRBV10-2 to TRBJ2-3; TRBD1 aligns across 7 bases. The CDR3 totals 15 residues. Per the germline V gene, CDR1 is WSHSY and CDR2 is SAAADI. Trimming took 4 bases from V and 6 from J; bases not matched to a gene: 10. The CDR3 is CASSGTGTEADTQYF. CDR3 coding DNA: TGCGCCAGCAGTGGGACAGGAACCGAGGCCGATACGCAGTATTTT.

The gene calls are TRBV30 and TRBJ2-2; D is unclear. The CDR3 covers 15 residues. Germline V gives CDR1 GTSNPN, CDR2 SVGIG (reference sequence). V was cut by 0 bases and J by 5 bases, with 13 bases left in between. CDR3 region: CAWSVVHISTGELFF. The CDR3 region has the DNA TGTGCCTGGAGTGTGGTTCACATATCTACCGGGGAGCTGTTTTTT.

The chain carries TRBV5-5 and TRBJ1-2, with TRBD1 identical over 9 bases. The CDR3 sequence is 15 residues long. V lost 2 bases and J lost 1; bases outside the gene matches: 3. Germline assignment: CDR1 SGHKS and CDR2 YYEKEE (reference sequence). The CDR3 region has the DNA TGTGCCAGCAGCTTCACAGGGGGCATTAACTATGGCTACACCTTC. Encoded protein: CASSFTGGINYGYTF.

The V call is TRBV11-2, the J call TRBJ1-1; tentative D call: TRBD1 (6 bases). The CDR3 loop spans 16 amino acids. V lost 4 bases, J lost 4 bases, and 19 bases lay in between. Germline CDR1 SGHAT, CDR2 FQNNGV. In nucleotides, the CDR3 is TGTGCCAGCAGCTACGACATCCAGGGGAGCGGCACTGAAGCTTTCTTT. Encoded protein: CASSYDIQGSGTEAFF.

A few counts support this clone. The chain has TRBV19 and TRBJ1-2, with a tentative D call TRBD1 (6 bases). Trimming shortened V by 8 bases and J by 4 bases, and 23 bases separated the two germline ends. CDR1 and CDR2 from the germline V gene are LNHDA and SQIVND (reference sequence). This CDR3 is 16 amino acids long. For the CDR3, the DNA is TGTGCCAGTCATACAGGGCCAACCTTGGGTCCCTATGGCTACACCTTC. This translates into CASHTGPTLGPYGYTF. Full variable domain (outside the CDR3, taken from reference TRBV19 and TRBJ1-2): DGGITQSPKYLFRKEGQNVTLSCEQNLNHDAMYWYRQDPGQGLRLIYYSQIVNDFQKGDIAEGYSVSREKKESFPLTVTSAQKNPTAFYLCASHTGPTLGPYGYTFGSGTRLTVV.